This T cell receptor (beta chain) was recovered during a study of T-cell reconstitution after alpha-beta-depleted transplantation in children. Points from the study as a whole: Newly generated T cells supplied most T-cell counts and diversity one year post-transplant. Approximately two months post-transplant, alpha-beta T cells reportedly originated from several hundred expanded graft clones.

In this sample, this clonotype turned up many times. Its antigen remains unidentified. The CDR3 totals 15 residues. V lost 2 bases, J lost 2 bases, and 0 bases stayed unmatched. TCRbeta library construction was performed incorporating unique molecular identifiers. Each CDR3 protein gets one entry after TCRdb re-called the PCR reads with MiXCR. The sample lists 140,000 or so distinct CDR3 sequences, 8.8% occurring once. The rearrangement links TRBV12-3 or TRBV12-4 to TRBJ2-6; 7 bases are a match to TRBD1. The receptor was derived from a female patient between 2 and 15 years old who had a stem cell transplant for congenital amegakaryocytic thrombocytopenia, so the T cells may come from the graft donor. Specimen: PBMCs, mostly from graft donor cells, collected 180 days after TCRalphabeta/CD19-depleted stem cell transplant. CDR3 DNA sequence: TGTGCCAGCAGTTTAAGGGGGCCTGGGGCCAACGTCCTGACTTTC. This translates into CASSLRGPGANVLTF.